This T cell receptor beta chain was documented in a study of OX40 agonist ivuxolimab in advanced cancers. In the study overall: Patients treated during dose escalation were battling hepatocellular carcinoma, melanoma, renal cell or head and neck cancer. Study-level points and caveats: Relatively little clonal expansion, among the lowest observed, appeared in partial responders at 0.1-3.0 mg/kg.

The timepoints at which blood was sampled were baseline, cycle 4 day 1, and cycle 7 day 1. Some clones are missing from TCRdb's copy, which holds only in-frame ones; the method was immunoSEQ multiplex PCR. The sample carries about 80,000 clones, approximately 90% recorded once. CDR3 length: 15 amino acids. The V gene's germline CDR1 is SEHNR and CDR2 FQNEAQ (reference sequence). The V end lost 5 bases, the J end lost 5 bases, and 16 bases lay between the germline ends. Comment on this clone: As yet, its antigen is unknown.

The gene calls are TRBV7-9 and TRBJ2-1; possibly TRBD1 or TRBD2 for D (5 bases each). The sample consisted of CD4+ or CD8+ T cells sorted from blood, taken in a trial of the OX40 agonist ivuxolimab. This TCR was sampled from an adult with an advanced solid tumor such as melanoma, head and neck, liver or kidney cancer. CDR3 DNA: TGTGCCAGCAGCCTACCGGGGCAGGCCGACAATGAGCAGTTCTTC. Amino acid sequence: CASSLPGQADNEQFF.